This TCR beta chain is from a study of radiotherapy plus CTLA-4 blockade in lung cancer. At the level of the study: Objective responses arose in approximately 20% of patients, and under 40% experienced disease control.

CDR3 size: 12 residues. The germline gives CDR1 SEHNR, CDR2 FQNEAQ (reference sequence). The protocol was immunoSEQ multiplex PCR, while the TCRdb copy is restricted to in-frame clones and leaves out a portion. The sample lists some 90,000 clones, around 85% occurring once. Study results and limitations: Radiotherapy plus ipilimumab was followed by expansion in blood of tumor-derived TCR clones.

This clone has a single count. The antigen is unknown. The junction does not match germline at one end; this may be a read error. The chain links TRBV7-9 to TRBJ2-3; D uncertain. The sample in question was peripheral blood, obtained from a patient treated with radiotherapy plus ipilimumab. The clonotype was recovered from a human donor with non-small cell lung cancer who had a partial response to radiotherapy plus ipilimumab. The CDR3 DNA sequence: TGTGCCGGCAGCTTACATCCAGATACGCAGTATTTT. It is translated as CAGSLHPDTQYF.